These 8 T cell receptor beta chains came from one sample sequenced in a study of blood T cells in healthy people across ages. Using a J-beta primer mix together with a sample-barcoded 5' primer, a second PCR was run for about 7 to 12 cycles. TCRdb analysed the 5' RACE reads with MiXCR anew, one entry per CDR3 protein. The sample carries 1,100,000 or so distinct CDR3 sequences, 45% recorded once. Sequenced input: blood. These receptors all come from a woman in her sixties in good health.

CDR3 protein: CASSEIQGRTGELFF. CDR3 sequence (DNA): TGTGCCAGCAGTGAAATACAGGGGAGGACCGGGGAGCTGTTTTTT. The V call is TRBV2, the J call TRBJ2-2; weak D call: TRBD1 (7 bases). CDR1 and CDR2 from the germline V gene are SNHLY and FYNNEI. Trimming stripped 2 bases from V and 5 bases from J, with 12 bases between. The CDR3 loop spans 15 amino acids. Full variable domain (outside the CDR3, taken from reference TRBV2 and TRBJ2-2): EPEVTQTPSHQVTQMGQEVILRCVPISNHLYFYWYRQILGQKVEFLVSFYNNEISEKSEIFDDQFSVERPDGSNFTLKIRSTKLEDSAMYFCASSEIQGRTGELFFGEGSRLTVL.

The rearrangement uses TRBV27 and TRBJ2-1; D might be TRBD1 (5 bases). The germline CDR1 and CDR2 sequences are MNHEY and SMNVEV (reference sequence). The V gene lost 2 bases and the J gene lost 1 base, with 12 bases spanning the gap. The CDR3 extends over 16 amino acids. The CDR3 nucleotides are TGTGCCAGCAGTTTACTGACAGCCGGTTCCTACAATGAGCAGTTCTTC. Protein: CASSLLTAGSYNEQFF.

This clonotype was recorded a few times. The V call is TRBV7-9, the J call TRBJ1-2; tentative D call: TRBD1 (5 bases). The CDR3 is 13 residues long. V was trimmed by 5 bases and J by 4 bases, leaving 11 bases between them. The germline gives CDR1 SEHNR, CDR2 FQNEAQ (reference sequence). The CDR3 protein is CASSPAGTYGYTF. The CDR3 nucleotides read TGTGCCAGCAGCCCCGCAGGGACCTATGGCTACACCTTC.

The rearrangement uses TRBV9 and TRBJ2-5; D possibly matches TRBD1 or TRBD2 (6 bases each). V was clipped by 7 bases and J by 2 bases, with 12 bases between them. The CDR3 is 13 residues long. Germline loops: CDR1 SGDLS, CDR2 YYNGEE. DNA for the CDR3: TGTGCCAGCGGAGGGGGGCTTCAAGAGACCCAGTACTTC. This codes for CASGGGLQETQYF.

The chain has TRBV5-6 and TRBJ1-6, with D possibly matching TRBD1 (6 bases). CDR1 and CDR2 (germline): SGHDT, YYEEEE. This CDR3 contains 15 residues. V lost 1 base and J 13 bases, leaving 18 bases between the germline ends. The CDR3 DNA reads TGTGCCAGCAGCTTGTTGACCCAACAGGGCTTCCCCCTCCACTTT. As protein: CASSLLTQQGFPLHF.

This chain links TRBV20-1 with TRBJ2-1, with 7 bases fitting TRBD2. Losses at the gene ends were 5 bases for V and 8 bases for J; bases not matched to a gene: 15. The CDR3 is made up of 15 amino acids. CDR1 and CDR2 from the germline V gene are DFQATT and SNEGSKA (reference sequence). Written as DNA, the CDR3 is TGCAGTGCTGTCTCTAGGGCGGGAGAGTTCGATGAGCAGTTCTTC. As protein: CSAVSRAGEFDEQFF.

This clonotype has a handful of counts. The rearrangement uses TRBV3-1 and TRBJ2-7, with 7 bases lining up with TRBD1. From germline, CDR1 is LGHDT and CDR2 YNNKEL (reference sequence). This CDR3 is built from 15 residues. V lost 3 bases to trimming and J lost 3 bases; unmatched junction nucleotides: 8. In DNA form, the CDR3 reads TGTGCCAGCAGCCAGTCGACAGGGAAAGTCTACGAGCAGTACTTC. Amino acids: CASSQSTGKVYEQYF.

The CDR3 loop is CASGSRGPPDTDTQYF. As DNA, the CDR3 is TGTGCCAGCGGGAGCAGGGGGCCTCCTGACACAGATACGCAGTATTTT. The rearrangement joins TRBV6-1 to TRBJ2-3, with 8 bases identical to TRBD1. Losses at the gene ends were 8 bases for V and 2 bases for J; bases not matched to a gene: 12. The CDR3 covers 16 residues. Germline V gene sequence: CDR1 MNHNS, CDR2 SASEGT.